The 2 T cell receptor beta chains presented below share a single source sample, sequenced in a study of identical twins. TCRdb ran MiXCR on the 5' RACE reads and lists one entry per CDR3 protein. The top ten hold about 0.27% of the sample, which has around 1.7 million distinct CDR3 sequences, 32% seen once. Sequenced: cord blood. The receptors originated from a newborn girl in good health.

This clonotype was recorded a few times. The chain uses TRBV4-1 and TRBJ2-5; 7 bases map to TRBD1. Germline CDR1 is MGHRA and CDR2 is YSYEKL. CDR3 length: 15 amino acids. Trimming at V came to 0 bases and at J to 3 bases, leaving 4 bases not matched to a gene. DNA of the CDR3: TGCGCCAGCAGCCAAGATCCGGGACAGAAAGAGACCCAGTACTTC. Translation gives CASSQDPGQKETQYF.

This sequence joins TRBV18 and TRBJ2-5; 9 positions match TRBD1. Germline V gene sequence: CDR1 KGHSH, CDR2 LQKENI. The trim removed 5 bases at V and 4 bases at J, leaving 5 bases unmatched. The CDR3 covers 14 residues. The CDR3 sequence is CASSKGQGGETQYF. The CDR3 nucleotides are TGTGCCAGCTCAAAGGGACAGGGCGGAGAGACCCAGTACTTC.